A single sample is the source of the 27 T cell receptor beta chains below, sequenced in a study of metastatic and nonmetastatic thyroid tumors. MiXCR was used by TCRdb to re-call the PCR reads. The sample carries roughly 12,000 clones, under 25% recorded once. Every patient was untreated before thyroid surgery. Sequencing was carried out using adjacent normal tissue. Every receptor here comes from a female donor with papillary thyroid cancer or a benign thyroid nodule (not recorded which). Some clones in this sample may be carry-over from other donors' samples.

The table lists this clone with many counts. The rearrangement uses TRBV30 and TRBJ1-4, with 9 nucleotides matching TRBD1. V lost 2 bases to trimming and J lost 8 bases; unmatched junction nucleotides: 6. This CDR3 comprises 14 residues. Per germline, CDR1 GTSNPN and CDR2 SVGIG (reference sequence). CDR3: CAWSLGTGIEKLFF. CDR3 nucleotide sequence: TGTGCCTGGAGTTTGGGGACAGGGATCGAAAAACTGTTTTTT. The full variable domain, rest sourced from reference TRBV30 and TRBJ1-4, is SQTIHQWPATLVQPVGSPLSLECTVEGTSNPNLYWYRQAAGRGLQLLFYSVGIGQISSEVPQNLSASRPQDRQFILSSKKLLLSDSGFYLCAWSLGTGIEKLFFGSGTQLSVL.

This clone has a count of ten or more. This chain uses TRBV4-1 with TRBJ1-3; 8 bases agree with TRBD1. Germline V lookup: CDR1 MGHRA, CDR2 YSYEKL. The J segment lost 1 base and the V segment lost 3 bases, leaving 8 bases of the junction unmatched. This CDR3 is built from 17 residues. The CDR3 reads CASSHDWTGSSGNTIYF. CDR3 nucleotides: TGCGCCAGCAGCCATGACTGGACAGGGAGTTCTGGAAACACCATATATTTT.

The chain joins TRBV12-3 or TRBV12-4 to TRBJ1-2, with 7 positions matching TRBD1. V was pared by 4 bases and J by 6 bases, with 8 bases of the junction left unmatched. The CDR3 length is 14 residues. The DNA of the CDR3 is TGTGCCAGCAGTTCCCACCGACAGGGCCATGGCTACACCTTC. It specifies CASSSHRQGHGYTF.

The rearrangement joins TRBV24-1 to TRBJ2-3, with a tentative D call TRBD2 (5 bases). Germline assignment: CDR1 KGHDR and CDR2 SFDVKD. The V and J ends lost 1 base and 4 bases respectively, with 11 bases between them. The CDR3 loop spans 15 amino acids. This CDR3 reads CATSDFGKDPDTQYF. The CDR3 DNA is TGTGCCACCAGTGATTTCGGGAAGGACCCAGATACGCAGTATTTT.

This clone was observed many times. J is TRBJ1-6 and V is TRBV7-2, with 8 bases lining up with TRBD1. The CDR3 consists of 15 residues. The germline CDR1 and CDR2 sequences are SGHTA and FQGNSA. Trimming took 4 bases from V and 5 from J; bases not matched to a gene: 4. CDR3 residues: CASSSHRGNNSPLHF. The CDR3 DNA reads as TGTGCCAGCAGCTCCCACAGGGGGAATAATTCACCCCTCCACTTT.

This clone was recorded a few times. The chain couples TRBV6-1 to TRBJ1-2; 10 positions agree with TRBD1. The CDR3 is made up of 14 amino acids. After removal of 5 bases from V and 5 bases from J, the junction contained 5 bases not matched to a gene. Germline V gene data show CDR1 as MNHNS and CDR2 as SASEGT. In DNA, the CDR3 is TGTGCCAGCAGTACGACAGGGGGCCGGTATGGCTACACCTTC. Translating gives CASSTTGGRYGYTF.

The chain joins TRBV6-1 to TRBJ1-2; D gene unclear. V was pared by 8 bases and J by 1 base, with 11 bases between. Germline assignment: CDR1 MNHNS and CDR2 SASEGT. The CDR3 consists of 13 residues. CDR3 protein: CASLPPINYGYTF. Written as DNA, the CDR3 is TGTGCCAGCCTCCCCCCGATTAACTATGGCTACACCTTC.

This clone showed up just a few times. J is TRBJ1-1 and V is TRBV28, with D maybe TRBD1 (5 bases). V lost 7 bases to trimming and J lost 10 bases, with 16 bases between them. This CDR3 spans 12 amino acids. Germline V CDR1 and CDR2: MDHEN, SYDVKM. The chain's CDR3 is CASIPMPRGAFF. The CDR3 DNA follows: TGTGCCAGCATCCCTATGCCTAGGGGAGCTTTCTTT.

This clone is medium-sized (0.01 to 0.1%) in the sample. This chain's CDR3 is CASSIRSGSPLHF. In DNA, the CDR3 is TGTGCCAGTAGTATTAGGTCCGGGTCACCCCTCCACTTT. The chain joins TRBV19 to TRBJ1-6; no firm D call. CDR3 length equals 13 residues. Germline CDR1 is LNHDA and CDR2 is SQIVND (reference sequence). Trimming shortened V by 3 bases and J by 10 bases, and 10 bases separated the two germline ends. The full variable domain, its missing parts supplied by reference TRBV19 and TRBJ1-6, is DGGITQSPKYLFRKEGQNVTLSCEQNLNHDAMYWYRQDPGQGLRLIYYSQIVNDFQKGDIAEGYSVSREKKESFPLTVTSAQKNPTAFYLCASSIRSGSPLHFGNGTRLTVT.

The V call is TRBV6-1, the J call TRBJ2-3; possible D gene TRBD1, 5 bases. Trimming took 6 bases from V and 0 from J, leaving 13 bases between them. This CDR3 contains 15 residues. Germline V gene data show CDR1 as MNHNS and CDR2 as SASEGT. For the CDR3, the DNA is TGTGCCAGCAGCAAGACAGCTACTAGCACAGATACGCAGTATTTT. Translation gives CASSKTATSTDTQYF.

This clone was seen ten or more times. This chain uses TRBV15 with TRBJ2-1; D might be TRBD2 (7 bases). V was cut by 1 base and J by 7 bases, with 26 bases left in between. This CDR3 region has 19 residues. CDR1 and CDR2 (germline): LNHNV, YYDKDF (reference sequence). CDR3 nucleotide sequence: TGTGCCACCAGCAGAGTATTAACGCGCGGGACTAAGAGGGGGAATGAGCAGTTCTTC. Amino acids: CATSRVLTRGTKRGNEQFF.

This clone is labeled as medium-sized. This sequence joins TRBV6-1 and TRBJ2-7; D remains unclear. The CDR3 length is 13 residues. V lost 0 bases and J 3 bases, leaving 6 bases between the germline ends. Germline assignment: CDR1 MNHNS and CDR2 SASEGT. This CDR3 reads CASSEAIDYEQYF. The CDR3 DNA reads TGTGCCAGCAGTGAAGCTATAGACTACGAGCAGTACTTC.

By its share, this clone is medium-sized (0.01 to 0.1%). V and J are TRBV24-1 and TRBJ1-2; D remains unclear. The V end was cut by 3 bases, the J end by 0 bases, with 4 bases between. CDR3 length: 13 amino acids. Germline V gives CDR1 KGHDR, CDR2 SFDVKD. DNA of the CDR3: TGTGCCACCAGTGATAGGTCTAACTATGGCTACACCTTC. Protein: CATSDRSNYGYTF.

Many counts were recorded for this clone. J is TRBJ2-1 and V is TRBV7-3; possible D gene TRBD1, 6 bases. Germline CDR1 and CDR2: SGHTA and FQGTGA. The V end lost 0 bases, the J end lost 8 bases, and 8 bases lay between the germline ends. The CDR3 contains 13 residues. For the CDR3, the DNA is TGTGCCAGCAGCTTAACGAACAGGGATGAGCAGTTCTTC. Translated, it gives CASSLTNRDEQFF. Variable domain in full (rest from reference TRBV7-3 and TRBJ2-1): GAGVSQTPSNKVTEKGKYVELRCDPISGHTALYWYRQSLGQGPEFLIYFQGTGAADDSGLPNDRFFAVRPEGSVSTLKIQRTERGDSAVYLCASSLTNRDEQFFGPGTRLTVL.

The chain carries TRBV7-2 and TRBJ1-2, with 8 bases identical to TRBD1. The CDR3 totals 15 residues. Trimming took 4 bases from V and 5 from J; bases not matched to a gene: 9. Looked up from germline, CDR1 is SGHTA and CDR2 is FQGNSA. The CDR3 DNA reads TGTGCCAGCAGCTCCCAGACAGGGGAGGATTATGGCTACACCTTC. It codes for CASSSQTGEDYGYTF.

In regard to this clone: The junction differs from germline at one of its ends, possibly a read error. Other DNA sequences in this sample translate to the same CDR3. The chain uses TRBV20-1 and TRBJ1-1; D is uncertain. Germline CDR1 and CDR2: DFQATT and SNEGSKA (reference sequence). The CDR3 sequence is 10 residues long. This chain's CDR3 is CSAMVTEAFF. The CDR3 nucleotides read TGCAGCGCAATGGTAACTGAAGCGTTCTTT.

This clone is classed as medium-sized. CDR3: CASSRQKNYGYTF. The CDR3 coding sequence is TGTGCCAGCAGCCGTCAGAAGAACTATGGCTACACCTTC. The chain combines TRBV28 with TRBJ1-2; D not certain. There are 13 residues in the CDR3. CDR1 MDHEN and CDR2 SYDVKM come from the germline V gene. The ends were cut back, 6 bases at V and 2 bases at J, with 10 bases in the middle.

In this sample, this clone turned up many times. CDR3 loop: CASSLRGGYEQFF. Written as DNA, the CDR3 is TGTGCCAGCAGCTTAAGGGGGGGATATGAGCAGTTCTTC. The chain is built from TRBV11-3 and TRBJ2-1; TRBD2 might be the D (7 bases). The germline V gene has CDR1 SGHNT and CDR2 YENEEA. The CDR3 is 13 residues long. Trimming left V 2 bases short and J 8 bases short, with 10 bases between.

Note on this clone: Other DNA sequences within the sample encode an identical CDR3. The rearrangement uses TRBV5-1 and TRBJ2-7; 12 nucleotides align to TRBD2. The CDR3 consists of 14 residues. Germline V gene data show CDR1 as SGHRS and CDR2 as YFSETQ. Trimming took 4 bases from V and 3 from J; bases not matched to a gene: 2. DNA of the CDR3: TGCGCCAGCAGCAAGGGACTAGCGGGCTACGAGCAGTACTTC. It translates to CASSKGLAGYEQYF.

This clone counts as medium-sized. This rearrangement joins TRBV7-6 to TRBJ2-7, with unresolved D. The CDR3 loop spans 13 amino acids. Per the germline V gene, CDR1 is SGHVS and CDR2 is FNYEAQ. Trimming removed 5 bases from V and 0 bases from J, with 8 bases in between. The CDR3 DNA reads TGTGCCAGCAGCCTATCTAGCTCCTACGAGCAGTACTTC. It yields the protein CASSLSSSYEQYF.

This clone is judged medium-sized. The CDR3, as DNA: TGTGCCAGCAGTCGCGGAGTGAACACCGGGGAGCTGTTTTTT. Encoded protein: CASSRGVNTGELFF. V usage is TRBV2 and J usage is TRBJ2-2; unclear D gene. With 5 bases removed from V and 1 base from J, the gap between germline ends came to 8 bases. CDR1 is SNHLY and CDR2 is FYNNEI in the germline V gene. CDR3 length: 14 residues.

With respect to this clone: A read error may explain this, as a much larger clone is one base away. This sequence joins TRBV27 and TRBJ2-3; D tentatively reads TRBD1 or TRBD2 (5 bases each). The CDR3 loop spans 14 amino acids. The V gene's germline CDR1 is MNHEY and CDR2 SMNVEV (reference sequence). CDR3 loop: CANSLSGITGTQYF. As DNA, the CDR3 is TGTGCCAACAGTTTATCCGGGATCACAGGTACGCAGTATTTT.

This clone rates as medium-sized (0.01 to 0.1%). The CDR3 nucleotides are TGTGCCAGCAGCGCCTCGCAGAGGGATGAGCAGTTCTTC. It specifies CASSASQRDEQFF. V is TRBV7-9 and J is TRBJ2-1, with D tentatively TRBD2 (5 bases). The CDR3 extends over 13 amino acids. V was trimmed by 5 bases and J by 8 bases, leaving 13 bases between them. Germline V gene data show CDR1 as SEHNR and CDR2 as FQNEAQ (reference sequence).

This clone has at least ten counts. The CDR3 nucleotides read TGCGCCAGCAGTGATTTCGGTAACATTCAGTACTTC. Protein product: CASSDFGNIQYF. This chain uses TRBV10-2 with TRBJ2-4; D unclear. Germline V gene data show CDR1 as WSHSY and CDR2 as SAAADI. The CDR3 is made up of 12 amino acids. V lost 3 bases and J 7 bases, leaving 7 bases between the germline ends.

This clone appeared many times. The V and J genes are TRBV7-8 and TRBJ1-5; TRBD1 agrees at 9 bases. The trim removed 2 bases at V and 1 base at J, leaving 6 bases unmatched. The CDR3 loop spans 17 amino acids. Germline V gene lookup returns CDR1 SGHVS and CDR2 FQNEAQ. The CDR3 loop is CASSLNRGLQSNQPQHF. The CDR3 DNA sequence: TGTGCCAGCAGCTTAAACAGGGGGCTGCAAAGCAATCAGCCCCAGCATTTT.

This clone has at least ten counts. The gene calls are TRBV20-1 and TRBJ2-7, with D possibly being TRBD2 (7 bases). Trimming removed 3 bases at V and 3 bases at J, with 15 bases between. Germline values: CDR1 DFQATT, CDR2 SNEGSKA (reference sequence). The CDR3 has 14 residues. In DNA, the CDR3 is TGCAGTGCTAGCCTCTGGGAGGGGGGCTACGAGCAGTACTTC. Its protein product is CSASLWEGGYEQYF.

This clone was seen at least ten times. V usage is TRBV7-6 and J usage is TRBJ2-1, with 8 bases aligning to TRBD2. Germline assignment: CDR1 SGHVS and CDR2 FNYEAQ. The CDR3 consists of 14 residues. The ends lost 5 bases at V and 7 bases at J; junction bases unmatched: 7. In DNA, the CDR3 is TGTGCCAGCAGCCAAAGCGGGAGAGAGAATGAGCAGTTCTTC. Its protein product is CASSQSGRENEQFF.